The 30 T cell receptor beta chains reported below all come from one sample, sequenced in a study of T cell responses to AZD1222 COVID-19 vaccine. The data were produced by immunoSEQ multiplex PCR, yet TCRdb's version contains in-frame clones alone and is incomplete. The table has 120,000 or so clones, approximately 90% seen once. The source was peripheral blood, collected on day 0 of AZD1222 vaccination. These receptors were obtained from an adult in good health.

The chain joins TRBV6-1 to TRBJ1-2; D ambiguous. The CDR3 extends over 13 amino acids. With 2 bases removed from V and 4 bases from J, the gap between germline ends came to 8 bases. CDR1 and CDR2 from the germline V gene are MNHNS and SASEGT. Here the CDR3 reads CASSEKGFYGYTF. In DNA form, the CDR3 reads TGTGCCAGCAGTGAAAAGGGTTTCTATGGCTACACCTTC.

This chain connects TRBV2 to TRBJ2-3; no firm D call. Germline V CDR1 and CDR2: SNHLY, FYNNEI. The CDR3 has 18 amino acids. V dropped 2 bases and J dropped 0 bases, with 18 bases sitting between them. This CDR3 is CASSENVRPRSSTDTQYF. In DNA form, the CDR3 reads TGTGCCAGCAGTGAAAATGTCAGGCCTCGATCTAGCACAGATACGCAGTATTTT.

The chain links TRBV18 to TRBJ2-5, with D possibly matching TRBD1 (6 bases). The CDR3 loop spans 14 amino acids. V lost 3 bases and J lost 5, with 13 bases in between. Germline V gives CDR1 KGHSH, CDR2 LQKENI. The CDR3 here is CASSPYRAPETQYF. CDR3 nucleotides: TGTGCCAGCTCACCGTACAGGGCCCCTGAGACCCAGTACTTC.

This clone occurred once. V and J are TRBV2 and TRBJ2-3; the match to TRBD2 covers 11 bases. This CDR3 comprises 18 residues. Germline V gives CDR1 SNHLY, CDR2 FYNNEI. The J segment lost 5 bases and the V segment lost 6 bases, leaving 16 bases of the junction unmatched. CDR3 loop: CASRQILGVGLAGDTQYF. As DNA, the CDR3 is TGTGCCAGCAGGCAAATCCTGGGGGTCGGACTAGCGGGAGATACGCAGTATTTT.

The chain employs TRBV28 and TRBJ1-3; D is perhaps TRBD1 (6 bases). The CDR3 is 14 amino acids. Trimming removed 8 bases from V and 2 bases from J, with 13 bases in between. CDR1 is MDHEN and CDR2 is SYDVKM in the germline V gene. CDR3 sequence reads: CASGSGGTGNTIYF. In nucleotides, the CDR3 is TGTGCCAGCGGCTCCGGGGGCACTGGAAACACCATATATTTT.

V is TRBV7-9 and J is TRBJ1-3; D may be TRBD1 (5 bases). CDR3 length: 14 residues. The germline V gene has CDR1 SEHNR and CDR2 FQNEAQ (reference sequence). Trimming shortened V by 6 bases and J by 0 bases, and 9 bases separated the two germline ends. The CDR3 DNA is TGTGCCAGCAGGTTGACAGTCTCTGGAAACACCATATATTTT. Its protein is CASRLTVSGNTIYF.

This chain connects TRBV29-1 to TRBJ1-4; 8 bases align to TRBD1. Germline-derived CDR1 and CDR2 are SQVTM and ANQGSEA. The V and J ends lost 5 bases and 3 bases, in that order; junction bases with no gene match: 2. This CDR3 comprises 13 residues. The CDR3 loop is CSVIQGANEKLFF. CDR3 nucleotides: TGCAGCGTTATACAGGGGGCTAATGAAAAACTGTTTTTT.

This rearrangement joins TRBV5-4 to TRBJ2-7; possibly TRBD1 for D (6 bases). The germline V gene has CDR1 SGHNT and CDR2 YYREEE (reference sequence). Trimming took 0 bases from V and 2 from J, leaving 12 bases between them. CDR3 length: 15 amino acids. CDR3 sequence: CASSLAVDSPYEQYF. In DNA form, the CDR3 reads TGTGCCAGCAGCTTGGCAGTGGACAGCCCCTACGAGCAGTACTTC.

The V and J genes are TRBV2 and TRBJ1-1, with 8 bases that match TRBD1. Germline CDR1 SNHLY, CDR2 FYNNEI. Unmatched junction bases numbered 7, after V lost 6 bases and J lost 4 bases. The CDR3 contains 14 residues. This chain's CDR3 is CASREQGGSTEAFF. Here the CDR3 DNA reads TGTGCCAGCAGAGAACAGGGGGGCAGCACTGAAGCTTTCTTT.

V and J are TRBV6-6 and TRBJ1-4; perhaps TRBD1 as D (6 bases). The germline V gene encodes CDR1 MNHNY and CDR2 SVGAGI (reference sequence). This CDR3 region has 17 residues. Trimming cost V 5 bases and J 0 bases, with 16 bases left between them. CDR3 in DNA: TGTGCCAGCAGTCACGTAGAGGGGGTCGCAACTAATGAAAAACTGTTTTTT. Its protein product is CASSHVEGVATNEKLFF.

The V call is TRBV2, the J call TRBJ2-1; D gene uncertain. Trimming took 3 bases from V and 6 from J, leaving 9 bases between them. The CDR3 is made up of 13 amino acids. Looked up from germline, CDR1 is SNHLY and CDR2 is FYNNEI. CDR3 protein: CASSDGPRNEQFF. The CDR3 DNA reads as TGTGCCAGCAGTGATGGCCCCCGCAATGAGCAGTTCTTC.

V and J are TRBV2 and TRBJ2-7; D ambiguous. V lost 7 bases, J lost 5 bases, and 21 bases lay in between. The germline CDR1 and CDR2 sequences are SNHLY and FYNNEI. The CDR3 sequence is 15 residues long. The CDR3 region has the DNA TGTGCCAGCAAAACCGGCCGGGCCAACCTACACGAGCAGTACTTC. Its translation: CASKTGRANLHEQYF.

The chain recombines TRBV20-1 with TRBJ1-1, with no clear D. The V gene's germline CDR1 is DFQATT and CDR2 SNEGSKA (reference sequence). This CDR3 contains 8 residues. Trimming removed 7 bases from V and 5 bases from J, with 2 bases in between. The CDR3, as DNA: TGCAGTGGGACTGAAGCTTTCTTT. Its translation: CSGTEAFF.

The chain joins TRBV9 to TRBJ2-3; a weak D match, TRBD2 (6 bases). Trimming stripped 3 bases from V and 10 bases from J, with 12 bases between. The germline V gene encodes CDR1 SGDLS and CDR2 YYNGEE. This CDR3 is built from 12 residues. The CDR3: CASSGLVAAQYF. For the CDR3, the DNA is TGTGCCAGCAGCGGGCTAGTAGCGGCGCAGTATTTT.

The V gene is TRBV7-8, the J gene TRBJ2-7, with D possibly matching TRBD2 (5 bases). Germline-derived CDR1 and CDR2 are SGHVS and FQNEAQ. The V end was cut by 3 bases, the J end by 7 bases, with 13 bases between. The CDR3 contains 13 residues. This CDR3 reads CASSFKGPGEQYF. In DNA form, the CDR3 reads TGTGCCAGCAGCTTTAAGGGTCCGGGGGAGCAGTACTTC.

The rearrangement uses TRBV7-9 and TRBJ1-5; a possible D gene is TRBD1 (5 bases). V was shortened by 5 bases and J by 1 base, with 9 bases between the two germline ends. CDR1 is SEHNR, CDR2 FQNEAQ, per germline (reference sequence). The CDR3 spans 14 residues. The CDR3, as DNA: TGTGCCAGCAGCGCGGGGACGAGCAATCAGCCCCAGCATTTT. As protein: CASSAGTSNQPQHF.

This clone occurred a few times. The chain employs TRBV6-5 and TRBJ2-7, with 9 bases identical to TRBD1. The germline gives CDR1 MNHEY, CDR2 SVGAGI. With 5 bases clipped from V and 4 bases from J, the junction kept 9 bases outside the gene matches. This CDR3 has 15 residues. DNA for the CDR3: TGTGCCAGCAGTCCCTCCGGGACAGGGTTGTACGAGCAGTACTTC. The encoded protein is CASSPSGTGLYEQYF.

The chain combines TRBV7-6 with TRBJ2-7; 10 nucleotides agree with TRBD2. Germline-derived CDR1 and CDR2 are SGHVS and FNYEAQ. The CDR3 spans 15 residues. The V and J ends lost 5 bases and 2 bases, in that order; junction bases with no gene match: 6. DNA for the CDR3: TGTGCCAGCAGCCGAGGACTAGCGGACCCCTACGAGCAGTACTTC. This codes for CASSRGLADPYEQYF.

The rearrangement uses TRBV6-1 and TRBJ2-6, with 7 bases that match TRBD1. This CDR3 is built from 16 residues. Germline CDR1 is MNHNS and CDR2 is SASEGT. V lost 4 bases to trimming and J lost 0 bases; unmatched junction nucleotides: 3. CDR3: CASSGRDSSGANVLTF. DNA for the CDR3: TGTGCCAGCAGTGGCCGGGACAGCTCTGGGGCCAACGTCCTGACTTTC.

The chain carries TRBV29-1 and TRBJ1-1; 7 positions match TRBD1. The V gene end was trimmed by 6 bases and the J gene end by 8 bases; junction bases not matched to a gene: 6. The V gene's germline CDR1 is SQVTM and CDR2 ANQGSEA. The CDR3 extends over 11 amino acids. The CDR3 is CSVVGTAEAFF. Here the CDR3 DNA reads TGCAGCGTGGTAGGGACAGCCGAAGCTTTCTTT.

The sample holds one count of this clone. CDR3: CASSGGLAPRGNEQFF. DNA of the CDR3: TGTGCCAGTAGTGGGGGACTAGCCCCAAGGGGCAATGAGCAGTTCTTC. The gene calls are TRBV19 and TRBJ2-1, with TRBD2 identical over 9 bases. CDR3 length: 16 amino acids. V shed 5 bases and J 6 bases; nucleotides not matched to a gene: 11. CDR1 is LNHDA, CDR2 SQIVND, per germline (reference sequence).

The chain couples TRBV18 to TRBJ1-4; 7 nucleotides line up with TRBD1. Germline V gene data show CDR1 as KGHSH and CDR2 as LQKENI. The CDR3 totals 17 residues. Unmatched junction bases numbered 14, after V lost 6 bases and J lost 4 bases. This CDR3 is CASSPNPLTGNNEKLFF. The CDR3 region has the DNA TGTGCCAGCTCTCCAAACCCTCTGACAGGGAATAATGAAAAACTGTTTTTT.

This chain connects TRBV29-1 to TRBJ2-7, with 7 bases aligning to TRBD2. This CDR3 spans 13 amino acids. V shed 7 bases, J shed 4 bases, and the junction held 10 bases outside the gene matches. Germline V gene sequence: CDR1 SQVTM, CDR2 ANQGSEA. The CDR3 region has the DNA TGCAGCGCAAGGCAGGCTAGCGGTTACGAGCAGTACTTC. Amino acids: CSARQASGYEQYF.

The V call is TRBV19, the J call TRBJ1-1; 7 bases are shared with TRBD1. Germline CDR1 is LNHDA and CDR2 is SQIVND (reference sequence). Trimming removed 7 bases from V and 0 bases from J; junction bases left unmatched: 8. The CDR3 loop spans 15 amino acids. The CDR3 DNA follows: TGTGCCAGTAAGGGACAGCTAGCCCTGAACACTGAAGCTTTCTTT. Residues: CASKGQLALNTEAFF.

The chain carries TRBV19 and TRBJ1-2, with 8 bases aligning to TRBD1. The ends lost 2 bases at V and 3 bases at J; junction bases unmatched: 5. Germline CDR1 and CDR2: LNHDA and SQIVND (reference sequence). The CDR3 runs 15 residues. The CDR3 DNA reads TGTGCCAGTAGTATACAGGGGGCGGTGTACTATGGCTACACCTTC. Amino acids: CASSIQGAVYYGYTF. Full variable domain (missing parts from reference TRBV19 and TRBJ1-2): DGGITQSPKYLFRKEGQNVTLSCEQNLNHDAMYWYRQDPGQGLRLIYYSQIVNDFQKGDIAEGYSVSREKKESFPLTVTSAQKNPTAFYLCASSIQGAVYYGYTFGSGTRLTVV.

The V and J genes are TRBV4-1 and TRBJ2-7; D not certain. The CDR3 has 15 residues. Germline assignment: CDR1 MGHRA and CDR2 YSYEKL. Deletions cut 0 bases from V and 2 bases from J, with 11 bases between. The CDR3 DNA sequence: TGCGCCAGCAGCCAAGATCTCACCTCAACCTACGAGCAGTACTTC. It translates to CASSQDLTSTYEQYF.

CDR3 amino acids: CASSIDRGGARIQPQHF. DNA of the CDR3: TGTGCCAGTAGTATAGATCGAGGGGGGGCACGGATTCAGCCCCAGCATTTT. V and J are TRBV19 and TRBJ1-5; D might be TRBD1 (6 bases). The length of the CDR3 is 17 residues. CDR1 is LNHDA, CDR2 SQIVND, per germline (reference sequence). V was trimmed by 0 bases and J by 6 bases, leaving 18 bases between them.

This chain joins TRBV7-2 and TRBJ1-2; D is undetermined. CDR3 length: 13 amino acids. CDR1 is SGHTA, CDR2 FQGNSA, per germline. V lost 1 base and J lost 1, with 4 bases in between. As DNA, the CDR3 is TGTGCCAGCAGCTTAGTTAGTAACTATGGCTACACCTTC. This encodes CASSLVSNYGYTF. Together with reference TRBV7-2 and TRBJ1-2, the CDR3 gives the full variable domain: GAGVSQSPSNKVTEKGKDVELRCDPISGHTALYWYRQSLGQGLEFLIYFQGNSAPDKSGLPSDRFSAERTGGSVSTLTIQRTQQEDSAVYLCASSLVSNYGYTFGSGTRLTVV.

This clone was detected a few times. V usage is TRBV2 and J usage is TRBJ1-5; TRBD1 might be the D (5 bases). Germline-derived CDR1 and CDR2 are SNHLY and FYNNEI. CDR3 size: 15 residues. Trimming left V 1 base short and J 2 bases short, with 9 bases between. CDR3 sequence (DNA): TGTGCCAGCAGTGAAGAGTCAGGGCGCAATCAGCCCCAGCATTTT. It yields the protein CASSEESGRNQPQHF.

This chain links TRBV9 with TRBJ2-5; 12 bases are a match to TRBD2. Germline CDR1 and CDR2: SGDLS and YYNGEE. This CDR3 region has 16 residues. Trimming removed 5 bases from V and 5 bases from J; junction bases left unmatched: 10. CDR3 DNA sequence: TGTGCCAGCAGTCCTCACCGGACTAGCGGGACCGAGACCCAGTACTTC. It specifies CASSPHRTSGTETQYF. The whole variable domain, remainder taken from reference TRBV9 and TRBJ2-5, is DSGVTQTPKHLITATGQRVTLRCSPRSGDLSVYWYQQSLDQGLQFLIQYYNGEERAKGNILERFSAQQFPDLHSELNLSSLELGDSALYFCASSPHRTSGTETQYFGPGTRLLVL.